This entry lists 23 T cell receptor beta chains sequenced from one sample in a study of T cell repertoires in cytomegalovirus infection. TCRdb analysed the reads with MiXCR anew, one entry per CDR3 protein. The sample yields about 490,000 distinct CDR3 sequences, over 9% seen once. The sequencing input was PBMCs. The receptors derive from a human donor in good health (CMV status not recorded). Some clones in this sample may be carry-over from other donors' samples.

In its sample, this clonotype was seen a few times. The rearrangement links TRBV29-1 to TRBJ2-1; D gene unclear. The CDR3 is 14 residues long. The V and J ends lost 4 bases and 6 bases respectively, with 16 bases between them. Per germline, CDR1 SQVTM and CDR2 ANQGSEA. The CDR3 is CSVGFLVDGNEQFF. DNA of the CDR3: TGCAGCGTTGGGTTTTTAGTAGACGGCAATGAGCAGTTCTTC.

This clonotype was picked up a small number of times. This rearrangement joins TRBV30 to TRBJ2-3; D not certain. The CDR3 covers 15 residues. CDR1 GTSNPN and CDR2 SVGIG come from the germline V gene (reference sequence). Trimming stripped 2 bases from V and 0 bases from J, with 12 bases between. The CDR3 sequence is CAWSLTLTSTDTQYF. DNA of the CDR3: TGTGCCTGGAGTCTGACACTTACTAGCACAGATACGCAGTATTTT. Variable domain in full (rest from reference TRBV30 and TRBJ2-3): SQTIHQWPATLVQPVGSPLSLECTVEGTSNPNLYWYRQAAGRGLQLLFYSVGIGQISSEVPQNLSASRPQDRQFILSSKKLLLSDSGFYLCAWSLTLTSTDTQYFGPGTRLTVL.

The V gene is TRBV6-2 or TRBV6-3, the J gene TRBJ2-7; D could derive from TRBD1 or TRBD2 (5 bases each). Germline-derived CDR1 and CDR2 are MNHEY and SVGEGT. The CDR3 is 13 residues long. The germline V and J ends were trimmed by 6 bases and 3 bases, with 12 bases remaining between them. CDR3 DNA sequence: TGTGCCAGCAGGGCCGGGACGAGCTACGAGCAGTACTTC. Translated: CASRAGTSYEQYF.

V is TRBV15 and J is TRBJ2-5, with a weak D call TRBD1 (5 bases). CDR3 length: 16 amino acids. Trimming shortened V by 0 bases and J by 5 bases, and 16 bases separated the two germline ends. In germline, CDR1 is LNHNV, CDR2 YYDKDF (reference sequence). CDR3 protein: CATSRDVLLRGETQYF. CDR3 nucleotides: TGTGCCACCAGCAGAGATGTTTTATTAAGGGGCGAGACCCAGTACTTC.

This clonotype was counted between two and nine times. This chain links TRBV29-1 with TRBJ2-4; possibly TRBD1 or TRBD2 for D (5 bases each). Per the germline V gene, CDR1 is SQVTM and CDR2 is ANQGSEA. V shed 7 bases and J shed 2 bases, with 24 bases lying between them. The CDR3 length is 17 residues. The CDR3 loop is CSASGPSAGSSKNIQYF. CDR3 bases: TGCAGCGCTTCGGGACCGTCCGCCGGTTCGTCCAAAAACATTCAGTACTTC.

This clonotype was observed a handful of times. This CDR3 reads CASSSGTPYYGYTF. As DNA, the CDR3 is TGTGCCAGCAGCTCCGGGACACCGTACTATGGCTACACCTTC. The V call is TRBV5-4, the J call TRBJ1-2; a weak D match, TRBD1 (6 bases). The CDR3 spans 14 residues. With 3 bases removed from V and 3 bases from J, the gap between germline ends came to 12 bases. CDR1 SGHNT and CDR2 YYREEE come from the germline V gene (reference sequence).

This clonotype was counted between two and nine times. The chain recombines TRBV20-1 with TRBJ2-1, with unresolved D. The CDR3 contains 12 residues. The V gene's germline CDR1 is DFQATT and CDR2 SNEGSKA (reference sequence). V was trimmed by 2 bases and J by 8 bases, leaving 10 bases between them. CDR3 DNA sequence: TGCAGTGCTAGAATGGGATCCCATGAGCAGTTCTTC. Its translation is CSARMGSHEQFF.

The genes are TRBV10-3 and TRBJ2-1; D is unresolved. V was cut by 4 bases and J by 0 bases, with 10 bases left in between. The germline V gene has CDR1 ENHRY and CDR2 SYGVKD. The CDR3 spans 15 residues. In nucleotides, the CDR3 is TGTGCCATCAGTGGAAGTTCCAACTCCTACAATGAGCAGTTCTTC. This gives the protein CAISGSSNSYNEQFF.

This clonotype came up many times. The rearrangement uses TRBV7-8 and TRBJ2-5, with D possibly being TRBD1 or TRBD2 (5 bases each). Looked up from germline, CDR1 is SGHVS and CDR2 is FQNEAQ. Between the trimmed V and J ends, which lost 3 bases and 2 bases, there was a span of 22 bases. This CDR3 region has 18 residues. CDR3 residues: CASSFPPTGTRRQETQYF. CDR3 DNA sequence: TGTGCCAGCAGCTTTCCTCCAACCGGGACGCGAAGACAAGAGACCCAGTACTTC.

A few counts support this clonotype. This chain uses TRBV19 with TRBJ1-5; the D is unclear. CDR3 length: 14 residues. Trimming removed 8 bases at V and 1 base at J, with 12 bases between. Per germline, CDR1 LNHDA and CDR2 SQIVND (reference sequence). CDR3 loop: CASWRGNSNQPQHF. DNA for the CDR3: TGTGCCAGTTGGCGGGGAAACAGCAATCAGCCCCAGCATTTT.

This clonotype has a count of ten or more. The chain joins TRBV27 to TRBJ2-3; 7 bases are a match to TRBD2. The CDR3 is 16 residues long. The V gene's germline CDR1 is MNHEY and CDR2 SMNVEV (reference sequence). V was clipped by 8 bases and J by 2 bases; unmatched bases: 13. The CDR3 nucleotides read TGTGCCAGCCGAATACGCTCGGGACTAAACACAGATACGCAGTATTTT. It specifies CASRIRSGLNTDTQYF.

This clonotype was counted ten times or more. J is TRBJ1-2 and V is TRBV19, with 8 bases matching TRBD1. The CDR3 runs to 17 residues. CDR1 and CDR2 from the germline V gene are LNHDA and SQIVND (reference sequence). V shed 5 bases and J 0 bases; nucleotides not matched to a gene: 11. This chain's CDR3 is CASSPGTGRWSNYGYTF. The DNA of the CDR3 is TGTGCCAGTAGTCCCGGGACAGGCAGATGGTCTAACTATGGCTACACCTTC.

CDR3 bases: TGTGCCAGCAGCCCAGGGGGCGCGTATAATTCACCCCTCCACTTT. This translates into CASSPGGAYNSPLHF. V is TRBV14 and J is TRBJ1-6; 8 bases line up with TRBD1. The CDR3 totals 15 residues. The germline CDR1 and CDR2 sequences are SGHDN and FVKESK. Losses at the gene ends were 4 bases for V and 4 bases for J; bases not matched to a gene: 3.

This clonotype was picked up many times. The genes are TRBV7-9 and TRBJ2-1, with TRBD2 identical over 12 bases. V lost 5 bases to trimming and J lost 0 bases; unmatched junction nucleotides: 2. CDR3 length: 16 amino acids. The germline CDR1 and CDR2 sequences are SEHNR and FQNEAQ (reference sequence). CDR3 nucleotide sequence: TGTGCCAGCAGCAAGACTAGCGGGAGCTCCTACAATGAGCAGTTCTTC. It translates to CASSKTSGSSYNEQFF.

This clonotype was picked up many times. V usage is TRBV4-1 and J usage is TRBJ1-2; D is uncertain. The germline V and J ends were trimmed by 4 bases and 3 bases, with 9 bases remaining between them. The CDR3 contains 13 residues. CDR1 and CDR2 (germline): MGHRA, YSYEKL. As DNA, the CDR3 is TGCGCCAGCAGCCCCCTCACTCACTATGGCTACACCTTC. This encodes CASSPLTHYGYTF.

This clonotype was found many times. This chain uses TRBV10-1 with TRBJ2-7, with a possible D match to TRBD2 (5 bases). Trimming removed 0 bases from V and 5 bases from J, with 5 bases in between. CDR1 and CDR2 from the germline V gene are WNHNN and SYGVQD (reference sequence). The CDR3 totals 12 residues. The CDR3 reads CASSESGDEQYF. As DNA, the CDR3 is TGCGCCAGCAGTGAGTCGGGAGACGAGCAGTACTTC.

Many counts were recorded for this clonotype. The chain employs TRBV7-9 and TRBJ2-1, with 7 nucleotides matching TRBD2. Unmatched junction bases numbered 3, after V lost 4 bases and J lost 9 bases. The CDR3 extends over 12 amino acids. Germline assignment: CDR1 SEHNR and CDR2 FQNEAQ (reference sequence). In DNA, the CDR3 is TGTGCCAGCAGCTACGGGAGGATTGAGCAGTTCTTC. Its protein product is CASSYGRIEQFF.

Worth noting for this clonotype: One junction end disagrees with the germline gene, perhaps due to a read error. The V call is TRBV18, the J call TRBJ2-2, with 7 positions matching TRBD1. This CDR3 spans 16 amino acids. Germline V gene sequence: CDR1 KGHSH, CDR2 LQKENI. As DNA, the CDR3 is TGTGACAGCTCAGGAATCCGGGACAGGAACACCGGGGAGCTGTTTTTT. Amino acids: CDSSGIRDRNTGELFF.

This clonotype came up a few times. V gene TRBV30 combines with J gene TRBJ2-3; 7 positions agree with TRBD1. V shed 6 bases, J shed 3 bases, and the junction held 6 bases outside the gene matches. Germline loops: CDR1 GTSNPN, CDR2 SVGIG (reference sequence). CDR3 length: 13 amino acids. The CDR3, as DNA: TGTGCCTGCACAGGGGAGAGAACAGATACGCAGTATTTT. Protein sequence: CACTGERTDTQYF.

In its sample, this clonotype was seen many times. In nucleotides, the CDR3 is TGTGCCAGTAGTGGGGACCGAAACCAGCCCCAGCATTTT. It translates to CASSGDRNQPQHF. The chain couples TRBV19 to TRBJ1-5; maybe TRBD1 (5 bases). V lost 5 bases and J 7 bases, leaving 12 bases between the germline ends. The CDR3 contains 13 residues. Germline V gene data show CDR1 as LNHDA and CDR2 as SQIVND (reference sequence).

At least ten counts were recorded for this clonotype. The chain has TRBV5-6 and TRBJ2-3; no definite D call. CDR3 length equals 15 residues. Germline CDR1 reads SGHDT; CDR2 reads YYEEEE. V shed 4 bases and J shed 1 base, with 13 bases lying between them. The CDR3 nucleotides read TGTGCCAGCAGCCCTTCGCCTCGGCGCACAGATACGCAGTATTTT. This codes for CASSPSPRRTDTQYF.

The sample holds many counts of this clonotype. DNA for the CDR3: TGTGCCACCAGTGACGTTGGGACGACTAACAATGAGCAGTTCTTC. Translation gives CATSDVGTTNNEQFF. V is TRBV24-1 and J is TRBJ2-1, with D perhaps TRBD1 or TRBD2 (5 bases each). The CDR3 is 15 amino acids. Germline CDR1 and CDR2: KGHDR and SFDVKD. V shed 4 bases and J shed 5 bases, with 14 bases lying between them.

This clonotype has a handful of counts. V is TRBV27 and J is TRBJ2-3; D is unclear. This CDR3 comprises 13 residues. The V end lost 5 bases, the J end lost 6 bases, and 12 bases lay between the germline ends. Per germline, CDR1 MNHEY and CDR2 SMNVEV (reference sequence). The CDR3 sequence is CASSPSIGDTQYF. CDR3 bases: TGTGCCAGCAGTCCTTCGATAGGGGATACGCAGTATTTT.